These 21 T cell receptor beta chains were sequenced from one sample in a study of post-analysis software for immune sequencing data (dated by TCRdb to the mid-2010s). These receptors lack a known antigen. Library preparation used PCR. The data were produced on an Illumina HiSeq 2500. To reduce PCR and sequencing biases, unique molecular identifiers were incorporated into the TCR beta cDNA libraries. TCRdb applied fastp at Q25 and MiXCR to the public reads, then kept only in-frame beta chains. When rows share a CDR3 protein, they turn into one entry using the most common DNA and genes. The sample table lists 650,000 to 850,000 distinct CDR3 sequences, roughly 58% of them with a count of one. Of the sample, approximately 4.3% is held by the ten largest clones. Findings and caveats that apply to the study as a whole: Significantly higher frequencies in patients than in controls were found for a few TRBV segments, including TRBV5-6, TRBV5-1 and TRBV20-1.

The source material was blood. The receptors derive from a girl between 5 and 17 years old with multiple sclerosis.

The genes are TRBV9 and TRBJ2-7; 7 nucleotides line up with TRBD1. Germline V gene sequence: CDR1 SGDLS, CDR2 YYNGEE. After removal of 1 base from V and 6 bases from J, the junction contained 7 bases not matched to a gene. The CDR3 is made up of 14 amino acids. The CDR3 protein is CASSVTDRVSEQYF. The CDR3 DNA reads TGTGCCAGCAGCGTAACAGACAGGGTATCCGAGCAGTACTTC.

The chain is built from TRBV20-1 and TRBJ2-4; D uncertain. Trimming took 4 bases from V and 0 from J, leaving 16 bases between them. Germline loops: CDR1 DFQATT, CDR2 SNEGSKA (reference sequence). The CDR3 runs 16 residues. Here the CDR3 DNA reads TGCAGTGCTACCCAAAGGTGGGGTATAGCCAAAAACATTCAGTACTTC. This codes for CSATQRWGIAKNIQYF.

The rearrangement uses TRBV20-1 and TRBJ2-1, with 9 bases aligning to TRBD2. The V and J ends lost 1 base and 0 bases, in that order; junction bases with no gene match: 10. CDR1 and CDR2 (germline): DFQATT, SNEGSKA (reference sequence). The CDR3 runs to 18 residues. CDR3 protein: CSARAAGGSNISYNEQFF. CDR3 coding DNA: TGCAGTGCTAGAGCAGCGGGGGGCTCAAACATCTCCTACAATGAGCAGTTCTTC.

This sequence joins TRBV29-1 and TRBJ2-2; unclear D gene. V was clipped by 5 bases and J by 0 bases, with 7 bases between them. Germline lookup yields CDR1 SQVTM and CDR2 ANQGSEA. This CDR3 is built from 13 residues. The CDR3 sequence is CSVRQPNTGELFF. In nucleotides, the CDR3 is TGCAGCGTTCGGCAGCCGAACACCGGGGAGCTGTTTTTT.

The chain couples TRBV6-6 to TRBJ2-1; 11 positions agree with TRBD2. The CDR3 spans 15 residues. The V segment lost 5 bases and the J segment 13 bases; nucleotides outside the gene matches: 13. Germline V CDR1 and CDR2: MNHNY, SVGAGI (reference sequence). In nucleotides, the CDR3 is TGTGCCAGCAGTCAGTTGACCGGGACTAGCGGTACCCAGTTCTTC. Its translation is CASSQLTGTSGTQFF.

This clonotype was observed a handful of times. CDR3 loop: CSARIVETQYF. As DNA, the CDR3 is TGCAGTGCTAGAATTGTGGAGACCCAGTACTTC. The V and J genes are TRBV20-1 and TRBJ2-5; D is ambiguous. This CDR3 region has 11 residues. CDR1 is DFQATT and CDR2 is SNEGSKA in the germline V gene (reference sequence). V gave up 2 bases and J gave up 5 bases, with 6 bases separating them.

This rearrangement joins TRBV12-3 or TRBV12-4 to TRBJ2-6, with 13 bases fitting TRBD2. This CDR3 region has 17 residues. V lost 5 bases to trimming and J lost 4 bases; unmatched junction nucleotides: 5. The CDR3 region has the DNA TGTGCCAGCAGTAGCTCGGGACTAGCGGGAGGGGCCAACGTCCTGACTTTC. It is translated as CASSSSGLAGGANVLTF.

CDR3 DNA sequence: TGCAGCGTTTACCTCATTACAGGGGCACTCGCTTTCTTT. This gives the protein CSVYLITGALAFF. The chain is built from TRBV29-1 and TRBJ1-1; 7 bases are shared with TRBD1. The CDR3 totals 13 residues. Germline V gene lookup returns CDR1 SQVTM and CDR2 ANQGSEA. The V segment lost 5 bases and the J segment 11 bases; nucleotides outside the gene matches: 14. The entire variable domain, with the rest obtained from reference TRBV29-1 and TRBJ1-1, is as follows: SAVISQKPSRDICQRGTSLTIQCQVDSQVTMMFWYRQQPGQSLTLIATANQGSEATYESGFVIDKFPISRPNLTFSTLTVSNMSPEDSSIYLCSVYLITGALAFFGQGTRLTVV.

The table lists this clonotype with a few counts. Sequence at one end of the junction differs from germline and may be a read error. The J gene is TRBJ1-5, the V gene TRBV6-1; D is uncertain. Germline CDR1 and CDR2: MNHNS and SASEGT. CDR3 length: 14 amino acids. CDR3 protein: CASSEAYSNQPQHF. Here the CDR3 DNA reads TGCGCCAGCAGTGAAGCGTATAGCAATCAGCCCCAGCATTTT.

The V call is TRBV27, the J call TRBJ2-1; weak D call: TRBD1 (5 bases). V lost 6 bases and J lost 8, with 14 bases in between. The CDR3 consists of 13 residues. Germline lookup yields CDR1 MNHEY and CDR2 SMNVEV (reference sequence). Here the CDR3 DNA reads TGTGCCAGCAGCCCCGGGCAGGGCGATGAGCAGTTCTTC. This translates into CASSPGQGDEQFF.

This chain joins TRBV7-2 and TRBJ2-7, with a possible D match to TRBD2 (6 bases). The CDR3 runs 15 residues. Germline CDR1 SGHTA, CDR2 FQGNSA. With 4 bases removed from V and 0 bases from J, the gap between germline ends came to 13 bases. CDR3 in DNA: TGTGCCAGCAGCTCTCGGGCGGGAAGCTCCTACGAGCAGTACTTC. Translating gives CASSSRAGSSYEQYF.

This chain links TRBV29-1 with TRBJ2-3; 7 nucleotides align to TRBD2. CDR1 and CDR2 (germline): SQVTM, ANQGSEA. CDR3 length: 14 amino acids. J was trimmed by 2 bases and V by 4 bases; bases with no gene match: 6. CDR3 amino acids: CSVGGLVLTDTQYF. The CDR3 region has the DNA TGCAGCGTTGGAGGACTAGTCCTCACAGATACGCAGTATTTT.

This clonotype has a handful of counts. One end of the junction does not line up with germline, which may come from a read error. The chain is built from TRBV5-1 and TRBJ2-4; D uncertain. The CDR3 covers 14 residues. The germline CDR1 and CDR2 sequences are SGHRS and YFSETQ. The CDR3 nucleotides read TGCGCCAGCAGCTTCAGCGTAGCCAAGAACATTCAGTACTTC. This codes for CASSFSVAKNIQYF.

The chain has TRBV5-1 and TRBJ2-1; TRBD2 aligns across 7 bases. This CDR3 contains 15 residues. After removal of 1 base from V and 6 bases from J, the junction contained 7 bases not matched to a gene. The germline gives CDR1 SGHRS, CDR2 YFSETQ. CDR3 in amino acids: CASSLRSGGVNEQFF. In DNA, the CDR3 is TGCGCCAGCAGCTTGAGGTCGGGGGGAGTCAATGAGCAGTTCTTC. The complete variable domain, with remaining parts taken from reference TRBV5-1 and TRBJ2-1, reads KAGVTQTPRYLIKTRGQQVTLSCSPISGHRSVSWYQQTPGQGLQFLFEYFSETQRNKGNFPGRFSGRQFSNSRSEMNVSTLELGDSALYLCASSLRSGGVNEQFFGPGTRLTVL.

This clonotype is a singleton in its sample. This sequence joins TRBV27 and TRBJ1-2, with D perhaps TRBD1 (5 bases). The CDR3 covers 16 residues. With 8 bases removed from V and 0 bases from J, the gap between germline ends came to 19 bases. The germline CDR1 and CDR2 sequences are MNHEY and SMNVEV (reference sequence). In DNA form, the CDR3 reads TGTGCCAGCGGTCCACTGGGGACGGACTCTAACTATGGCTACACCTTC. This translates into CASGPLGTDSNYGYTF.

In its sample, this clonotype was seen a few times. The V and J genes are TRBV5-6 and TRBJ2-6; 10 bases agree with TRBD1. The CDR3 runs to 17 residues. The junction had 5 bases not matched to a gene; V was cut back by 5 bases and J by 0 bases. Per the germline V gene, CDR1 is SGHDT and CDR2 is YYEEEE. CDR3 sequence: CASRPGTGASGANVLTF. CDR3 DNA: TGTGCCAGCAGACCCGGGACAGGGGCCTCTGGGGCCAACGTCCTGACTTTC.

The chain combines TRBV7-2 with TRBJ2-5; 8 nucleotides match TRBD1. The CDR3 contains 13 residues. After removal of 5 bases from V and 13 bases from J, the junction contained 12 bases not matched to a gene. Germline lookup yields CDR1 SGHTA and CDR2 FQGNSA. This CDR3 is CASSPRGQGAVYF. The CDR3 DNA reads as TGTGCCAGCAGCCCAAGGGGGCAGGGGGCGGTGTACTTC.

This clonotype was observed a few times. Here the CDR3 reads CASSYSSQGNEQFF. Written as DNA, the CDR3 is TGTGCCAGCAGTTACTCGAGCCAGGGTAATGAGCAGTTCTTC. V usage is TRBV6-5 and J usage is TRBJ2-1; possible D gene TRBD1, 5 bases. Between the trimmed V and J ends, which lost 0 bases and 7 bases, there was a span of 10 bases. Germline V CDR1 and CDR2: MNHEY, SVGAGI. CDR3 length equals 14 residues.

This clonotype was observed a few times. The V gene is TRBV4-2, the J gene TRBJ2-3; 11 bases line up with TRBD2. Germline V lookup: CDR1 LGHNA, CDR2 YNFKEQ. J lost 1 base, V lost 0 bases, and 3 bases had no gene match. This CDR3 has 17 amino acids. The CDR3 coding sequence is TGTGCCAGCAGCCAAGAAGGGACTAGCGGACGCACAGATACGCAGTATTTT. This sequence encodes CASSQEGTSGRTDTQYF.

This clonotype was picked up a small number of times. The CDR3 DNA follows: TGTGCCACCAGCTCAGGGGCCAGTGACGAGCAGTACTTC. Its protein product is CATSSGASDEQYF. V is TRBV15 and J is TRBJ2-7; a weak D match, TRBD1 (6 bases). CDR3 size: 13 residues. V lost 5 bases and J 5 bases, leaving 13 bases between the germline ends. Per the germline V gene, CDR1 is LNHNV and CDR2 is YYDKDF (reference sequence).

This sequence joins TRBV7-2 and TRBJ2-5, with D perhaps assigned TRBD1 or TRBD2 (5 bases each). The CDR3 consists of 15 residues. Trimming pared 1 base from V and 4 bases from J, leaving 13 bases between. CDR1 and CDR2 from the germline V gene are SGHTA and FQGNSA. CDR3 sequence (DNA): TGTGCCAGCAGCTTAGAGGGGAGACCCCCAGAGACCCAGTACTTC. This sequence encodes CASSLEGRPPETQYF.